These T cell receptor beta chains were read from a single sample in a study of control samples from healthy donors and cancer patients. Sequenced by immunoSEQ multiplex PCR; TCRdb stores in-frame clones only, minus some. The sample holds 100,000 to 150,000 clones, approximately 92% seen once. Sequenced sample: blood. The source of these receptors is a man younger than 35 in good health. The conserved cysteine and the conserved F or W are not part of the CDR3 here. Fields, in order: V gene, clone size, J gene, CDR3 protein. Only some rows state a clone size, as once, few, many or a class for expanded clones.

>TRBV12-3/TRBV12-4|few|TRBJ1-6
ASSLQGNSPLH
>TRBV7-9|few|TRBJ1-3
ATTRGPGNTIY
>TRBV7-3|-|TRBJ2-3
ASSTDGASTDTQY
>TRBV7-9|-|TRBJ2-5
ASSLLRAGRSGETQY
>TRBV19|-|TRBJ1-3
ASSMDLSGNTIY
>TRBV6-5|-|TRBJ2-1
ASSYTQGLAQTEQF
>TRBV2|-|TRBJ1-1
ASSEAKGISLMNTEAF
>TRBV28|-|TRBJ2-5
ASSFYQPGRFTETQY
>TRBV4-3|-|TRBJ1-4
ASSQETGVPNEKLF
>TRBV11-3|-|TRBJ1-6
ASNSDWGNSPLH
>TRBV2|-|TRBJ2-2
ASSEWVGITGELF
>TRBV29-1|-|TRBJ2-4
SVVGPAGNIQY
>TRBV6-5|-|TRBJ1-2
ASSPTSGSDGYT
>TRBV29-1|many|TRBJ2-1
SVEVSVGNEQF
>TRBV5-1|-|TRBJ1-1
ASSLGGMNTEAF
>TRBV10-3|-|TRBJ1-1
AISGGEGSTTGAF
>TRBV12-3/TRBV12-4|-|TRBJ2-7
ASSWTSYEQY
>TRBV19|-|TRBJ1-1
ASTRGNTEAF
>TRBV7-8|few|TRBJ1-1
ASSPHGSVNTEAF
>TRBV2|few|TRBJ1-3
ASSEVRLGQVSGNTIY
>TRBV2|-|TRBJ2-3
ATRRGGTAGDTQY
>TRBV24-1|-|TRBJ2-2
ATSVERELF
>TRBV7-9|-|TRBJ2-2
ASSPPTTNTGELF
>TRBV9|-|TRBJ2-2
ASSGGLRDGELF
>TRBV10-3|-|TRBJ2-1
AISEEIDPGGRNNEQF
>TRBV27|-|TRBJ1-5
ASSSPGSGNQPQH
>TRBV6-2/TRBV6-3|-|TRBJ2-3
ASSLGGSDTQY
>TRBV9|-|TRBJ2-7
ASSDRDRASYEQY
>TRBV5-6|-|TRBJ1-3
ASSLKGPVGNTIY
>TRBV28|-|TRBJ1-3
ASSVMSSGNTIY
>TRBV11-2|-|TRBJ2-2
ASSPDRLTGELF
>TRBV7-9|-|TRBJ2-3
ASSPPDSQEWDTQY
>TRBV24-1|once|TRBJ2-1
ATEMGGAGYNEQF
>TRBV6-6|-|TRBJ2-2
ASRRDVTGELF
>TRBV25-1|-|TRBJ2-5
ASSDPGPQAAEETQY
>TRBV7-9|-|TRBJ2-2
ASSTTGDTGELF
>TRBV2|-|TRBJ1-5
ASKQGGNQPQH
>TRBV7-6|-|TRBJ2-3
ASSWASADTQY
>TRBV27|-|TRBJ1-5
ARGLERAQH
>TRBV30|-|TRBJ2-3
AWSVQGDTQY
>TRBV30|once|-
AWSVDGERPQY
>TRBV7-6|once|TRBJ1-1
ASSPSTGGGTEAF
>TRBV27|-|TRBJ2-2
ASSFFGSNTGELF
>TRBV10-3|-|TRBJ2-3
AISEGVAGGADTQY
>TRBV25-1|-|TRBJ2-3
ASSESGTSPTDTQY
>TRBV24-1|-|TRBJ1-5
ATSPAWNQPQH
>TRBV9|-|TRBJ2-1
ASSPSGSYNEQF
>TRBV19|-|TRBJ1-1
ASSHGQLMNTEAF
>TRBV5-5|-|TRBJ1-6
ASSLDWGGDSPLH
>TRBV28|-|TRBJ2-1
ASSGGRGNEQF
>TRBV19|-|TRBJ2-3
ASSARLQDTQY
>TRBV3-1/TRBV3-2|medium-sized|TRBJ1-6
ASSGGGTSYNSPLH
>TRBV19|-|TRBJ2-7
ASSTRDYEQY
>TRBV5-1|-|TRBJ2-5
ASSLTTGQETQY